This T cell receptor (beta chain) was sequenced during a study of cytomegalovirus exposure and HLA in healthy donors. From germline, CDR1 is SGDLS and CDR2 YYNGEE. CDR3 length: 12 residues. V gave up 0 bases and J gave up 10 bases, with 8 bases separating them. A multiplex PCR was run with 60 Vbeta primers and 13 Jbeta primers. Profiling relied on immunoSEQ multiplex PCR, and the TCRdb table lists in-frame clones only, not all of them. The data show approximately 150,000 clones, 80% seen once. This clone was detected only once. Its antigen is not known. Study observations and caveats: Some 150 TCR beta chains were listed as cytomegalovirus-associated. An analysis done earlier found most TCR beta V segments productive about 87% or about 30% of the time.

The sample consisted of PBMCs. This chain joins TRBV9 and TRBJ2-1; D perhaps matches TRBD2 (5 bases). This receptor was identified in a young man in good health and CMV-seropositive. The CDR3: CASSVAASEQFF. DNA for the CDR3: TGTGCCAGCAGCGTAGCAGCTAGCGAGCAGTTCTTC.